This T cell receptor (beta chain) derives from a study of blood T cell repertoires in COVID-19. Overall study: Acute and convalescent COVID-19 specimens originated in the United States, Italy and Spain. The analysed material was cDNA or gDNA that came from T cells, B-cell-depleted T cells, or PBMCs.

In the original workflow: Reference gene primers were amplified, and this amplification served to estimate nucleated cell counts. Assay used: immunoSEQ multiplex PCR; TCRdb lists only in-frame clones, some missing. The V and J calls and clone size are taken from that table; D and trimming were inferred from the DNA. Among 90,000 to 120,000 clones, roughly 84% were seen once, and the ten largest hold about 4%. This CDR3 is built from 14 residues. The germline CDR1 and CDR2 sequences are GTSNPN and SVGIG (reference sequence). V lost 4 bases to trimming and J lost 5 bases, with 14 bases between them. Sample: peripheral blood. This receptor was identified in a human donor in a cohort sampled during active COVID-19. V usage is TRBV30 and J usage is TRBJ2-2, with D perhaps TRBD1 (6 bases). DNA for the CDR3: TGTGCCTGGAACCCGGGACACCCGACCGGGGAGCTGTTTTTT. Protein sequence: CAWNPGHPTGELFF.